Below are 16 T cell receptor beta chains sequenced from a single sample in a study of CD8+CD57+ T cells in acquired aplastic anemia. Patients picked for sequencing had shown CD8+CD57+ cell expansion detected by flow cytometry. The study profiled TCR beta VDJ and CDR3 using genomic DNA as template. TCRdb redid the calling of the reads with MiXCR, one entry per CDR3 protein. The sample records a few hundred thousand distinct CDR3 sequences, around 82% being singletons. Material for sequencing was sorted CD4+, CD8+, or CD8+CD57+ T cells (not recorded which) from PBMCs. The receptors come from a human donor with aplastic anemia.

The gene calls are TRBV19 and TRBJ2-7; 7 nucleotides agree with TRBD1. Matching the DNA end better, TRBJ2-1 makes the J call doubtful. The CDR3 has 15 amino acids. The germline V gene encodes CDR1 LNHDA and CDR2 SQIVND (reference sequence). The CDR3 spells CASSIEQGRRYEQFF. The DNA for the CDR3 is TGTGCCAGTAGTATAGAACAGGGGAGACGCTACGAGCAGTTCTTC.

The genes are TRBV25-1 and TRBJ1-6; 9 nucleotides match TRBD1. Trimming took 5 bases from V and 19 from J; bases not matched to a gene: 18. The CDR3 has 15 amino acids. CDR1 is MGHDK and CDR2 is SYGVNS in the germline V gene. This CDR3 is CASSFGTGPTYQLHF. CDR3 coding DNA: TGTGCCAGCAGTTTTGGGACAGGGCCTACCTACCAGCTGCACTTT.

This clonotype was counted at least ten times. J is TRBJ2-1 and V is TRBV7-9; TRBD2 matches 10 bases. The J segment lost 7 bases and the V segment lost 5 bases, leaving 8 bases of the junction unmatched. The CDR3 length is 15 residues. Looked up from germline, CDR1 is SEHNR and CDR2 is FQNEAQ (reference sequence). The chain's CDR3 is CASSIRSGRENEQFF. The CDR3 DNA sequence: TGTGCCAGCAGCATCCGCAGCGGGAGGGAGAATGAGCAGTTCTTC.

Details on this clonotype: This may be a read error, as it is one base from a much larger clone. J is TRBJ2-7 and V is TRBV6-6; TRBD1 agrees at 8 bases. The V and J ends lost 5 bases and 2 bases, in that order; junction bases with no gene match: 14. Germline loops: CDR1 MNHNY, CDR2 SVGAGI (reference sequence). The CDR3 covers 17 residues. CDR3 DNA: TGTGCCAGCAGTACCACCATTCAGGGGGCGCCTACCTACGAGCAGTACTTC. Residues: CASSTTIQGAPTYEQYF.

The chain employs TRBV7-3 and TRBJ2-1; 9 bases fit TRBD1. This CDR3 region has 15 residues. With 5 bases clipped from V and 7 bases from J, the junction kept 9 bases outside the gene matches. CDR1 is SGHTA, CDR2 FQGTGA, per germline. CDR3 in DNA: TGTGCCAGCAGCATAGGTAGACAGGGGGGGAATGAGCAGTTCTTC. Translating gives CASSIGRQGGNEQFF.

V and J are TRBV5-1 and TRBJ2-7; D perhaps matches TRBD2 (6 bases). V lost 1 base, J lost 1 base, and 21 bases lay in between. The germline CDR1 and CDR2 sequences are SGHRS and YFSETQ. The CDR3 consists of 18 residues. CDR3 region: CASSLRPGATALSYEQYV. The CDR3 nucleotides are TGCGCCAGCAGCTTGAGGCCGGGAGCTACAGCCCTTTCCTACGAGCAGTACGTC.

This chain joins TRBV7-9 and TRBJ1-2; TRBD1 is a possible D gene (6 bases). The ends were cut back, 3 bases at V and 5 bases at J, with 16 bases in the middle. Germline V gene sequence: CDR1 SEHNR, CDR2 FQNEAQ (reference sequence). CDR3 length: 15 amino acids. The CDR3: CASSLGGGSKYGYTF. CDR3 bases: TGTGCCAGCAGCTTGGGCGGGGGCTCGAAATATGGCTACACCTTC. Based on the CDR3 plus reference TRBV7-9 and TRBJ1-2, the full variable domain is DTGVSQNPRHKITKRGQNVTFRCDPISEHNRLYWYRQTLGQGPEFLTYFQNEAQLEKSRLLSDRFSAERPKGSFSTLEIQRTEQGDSAMYLCASSLGGGSKYGYTFGSGTRLTVV.

In the case of this clonotype: Because the CDR3 is missing its conserved closing phenylalanine or tryptophan, this is likely a read error. The limits of the CDR3 on the DNA are not certain, so only TCRdb's listed CDR3 is given. The rearrangement joins TRBV9 to TRBJ2-3; the table's D call TRBD1 went unverified against the DNA. Including both end residues, the CDR3 is 13 amino acids long. The germline gives CDR1 SGDLS, CDR2 YYNGEE. CDR3 residues: CASSVGVSGNQSL.

The V call is TRBV7-9, the J call TRBJ2-7; possible D gene TRBD2, 7 bases. Germline V lookup: CDR1 SEHNR, CDR2 FQNEAQ (reference sequence). The CDR3 is made up of 18 amino acids. The germline V and J ends were trimmed by 2 bases and 4 bases, with 24 bases remaining between them. The CDR3, as DNA: TGTGCCAGCAGCTTACTTCCCGGGGGGCCGGTTCTTGGATACGAGCAGTACGTC. It codes for CASSLLPGGPVLGYEQYV.

This clonotype was detected only once. The chain couples TRBV7-2 to TRBJ1-1, with a possible D match to TRBD1 (6 bases). The CDR3 contains 15 residues. Trimming left V 4 bases short and J 11 bases short, with 23 bases between. From germline, CDR1 is SGHTA and CDR2 FQGNSA. The CDR3 region is CASSSHPGAVAVAFF. The CDR3 nucleotides are TGTGCCAGCAGCTCCCATCCGGGGGCGGTCGCTGTTGCTTTCTTT.

In regard to this clonotype: No DNA is shown, since the ends of the CDR3 on it are uncertain; the CDR3 is the one TCRdb lists. The V gene is TRBV7-2, the J gene TRBJ2-1; TRBD1 is taken as the D call from the table, unchecked against the DNA. The CDR3 spans 16 amino acids, including both terminal residues. Per germline, CDR1 SGHTA and CDR2 FQGNSA. CDR3 amino acids: CASSFARGAETQYLFF.

Worth noting for this clonotype: At one of its ends the junction is not consistent with the germline gene, which may arise from a read error. The V call is TRBV9, the J call TRBJ2-5; the D is unclear. CDR3 length: 14 amino acids. Germline V gives CDR1 SGDLS, CDR2 YYNGEE. The CDR3: CASSGDCAPYNSHF. Written as DNA, the CDR3 is TGTGCCAGCAGCGGCGACTGCGCCCCCTATAATTCACACTTC.

CDR3 amino acids: CAISVRQNYGYTF. The CDR3 DNA sequence: TGTGCCATCAGTGTCCGGCAGAACTATGGCTACACCTTC. The J gene is TRBJ1-2, the V gene TRBV10-3, with unresolved D. Trimming shortened V by 4 bases and J by 2 bases, and 8 bases separated the two germline ends. Germline V gives CDR1 ENHRY, CDR2 SYGVKD. This CDR3 contains 13 residues.

The count of this clonotype is one. The chain has TRBV7-3 and TRBJ2-7, with 7 bases that match TRBD1. Looked up from germline, CDR1 is SGHTA and CDR2 is FQGTGA. The CDR3 length is 18 residues. The V segment lost 3 bases and the J segment 4 bases; nucleotides outside the gene matches: 18. CDR3 DNA sequence: TGTGCCAGCAGCTTTCCAGGCGACGGGACAGCTGAAGCTTACGAGCAGTACGTC. Amino acid sequence: CASSFPGDGTAEAYEQYV.

The chain is built from TRBV7-9 and TRBJ1-6, with D perhaps matching TRBD1 (5 bases). V dropped 1 base and J dropped 10 bases, with 8 bases sitting between them. The CDR3 spans 13 residues. The germline gives CDR1 SEHNR, CDR2 FQNEAQ (reference sequence). CDR3 in amino acids: CASSLEAGSPLHF. CDR3 DNA sequence: TGTGCCAGCAGCTTAGAGGCAGGGTCACCCCTCCACTTT.

The chain employs TRBV10-3 and TRBJ2-5; D might be TRBD2 (6 bases). The germline CDR1 and CDR2 sequences are ENHRY and SYGVKD. V shed 7 bases and J shed 4 bases, with 10 bases lying between them. The CDR3 covers 12 residues. The CDR3 DNA follows: TGTGCCATCATGGAGGAGGGAGAGACCCAGTACTTC. Protein product: CAIMEEGETQYF.